This T cell receptor (beta chain) derives from a study of cytomegalovirus exposure and HLA in healthy donors. About this clone itself: As yet, its antigen is unknown.

Whole-study results and caveats: Rare sequences made up most TCRs, while some public TCRs were found in many donors. The study listed roughly 150 cytomegalovirus-associated TCR beta chains. Per published reports, the classifier diagnosed cytomegalovirus status with high specificity and sensitivity.

Clones were read by immunoSEQ multiplex PCR, and TCRdb kept only the in-frame ones, dropping some. Found here are 200,000 to 300,000 clones, roughly 90% of them singletons; the top ten hold 12%. This sequence was found in a man aged 18 to 35 in good health and CMV-seropositive. The specimen was PBMCs.

The CDR3 loop is CASSYSTARETQYF. For the CDR3, the DNA is TGTGCCAGCAGTTACTCGACCGCGAGGGAGACCCAGTACTTC. The chain employs TRBV6-5 and TRBJ2-5; D not resolved. Germline CDR1 MNHEY, CDR2 SVGAGI. Trimming took 0 bases from V and 5 from J, leaving 10 bases between them. The CDR3 totals 14 residues.